These 11 T cell receptor beta chains share one sample of origin, sequenced in a study of CD8 T cells in Susac syndrome. Random hexamers primed reverse transcription of about 0.45 to 1 ug RNA. One entry per CDR3 protein results from TCRdb running MiXCR on the immunoSEQ multiplex PCR reads. This table has about 180,000 distinct CDR3 sequences, roughly 96% appearing once. Sequenced: CD8+ T cells from PBMCs. Receptors originate from a human donor with multiple sclerosis.

The chain employs TRBV6-4 and TRBJ2-3, with 11 bases identical to TRBD2. Germline CDR1 MRHNA, CDR2 SNTAGT. The J segment lost 5 bases and the V segment lost 3 bases, leaving 4 bases of the junction unmatched. This CDR3 is 15 amino acids long. The CDR3 nucleotides read TGTGCCAGCAGTGAAGCTAGCGGGGGGCTAGATACGCAGTATTTT. Amino acid sequence: CASSEASGGLDTQYF.

The V and J genes are TRBV5-4 and TRBJ2-7; D possibly matches TRBD1 or TRBD2 (5 bases each). CDR3 size: 14 residues. Per the germline V gene, CDR1 is SGHNT and CDR2 is YYREEE (reference sequence). V shed 2 bases and J shed 4 bases, with 13 bases lying between them. The CDR3 is CASSFAGTVYEQYF. CDR3 DNA: TGTGCCAGCAGCTTTGCAGGGACGGTATACGAGCAGTACTTC.

In nucleotides, the CDR3 is TGTGCCAGCAGCTTGGGGCCTCCTAGCGGGAGCGCAGATACGCAGTATTTT. Amino acids: CASSLGPPSGSADTQYF. The chain links TRBV5-4 to TRBJ2-3; 10 positions agree with TRBD2. The germline CDR1 and CDR2 sequences are SGHNT and YYREEE (reference sequence). J was trimmed by 4 bases and V by 0 bases; bases with no gene match: 8. The CDR3 is made up of 17 amino acids.

The V gene is TRBV6-5, the J gene TRBJ2-7; 7 bases agree with TRBD1. Germline CDR1 reads MNHEY; CDR2 reads SVGAGI. Germline trimming cut 0 bases from V and 7 bases from J; bases unmatched to any gene: 12. The CDR3 is made up of 16 amino acids. This CDR3 reads CASSYSWGRGMREQYF. In DNA form, the CDR3 reads TGTGCCAGCAGTTACTCATGGGGCAGGGGGATGCGGGAGCAGTACTTC.

J is TRBJ1-2 and V is TRBV29-1; TRBD1 is a possible D gene (6 bases). V was cut by 6 bases and J by 3 bases, with 17 bases left in between. In germline, CDR1 is SQVTM, CDR2 ANQGSEA. There are 14 residues in the CDR3. This chain's CDR3 is CSVEYRVWDYGYTF. The DNA for the CDR3 is TGCAGCGTGGAGTACAGGGTCTGGGACTATGGCTACACCTTC.

The CDR3 bases are TGCAGTGCTCCCGTGAAGGAGGGGAATCAGCCCCAGCATTTT. Residues: CSAPVKEGNQPQHF. The rearrangement links TRBV20-1 to TRBJ1-5, with D possibly matching TRBD1 (5 bases). In germline, CDR1 is DFQATT, CDR2 SNEGSKA (reference sequence). V lost 5 bases and J 4 bases, leaving 15 bases between the germline ends. This CDR3 region has 14 residues.

DNA for the CDR3: TGTGCCAGCAGCTTAAGACAGGACGAGCAGTACTTC. This sequence encodes CASSLRQDEQYF. The V call is TRBV7-8, the J call TRBJ2-7, with a possible D match to TRBD1 (6 bases). The germline CDR1 and CDR2 sequences are SGHVS and FQNEAQ. Trimming pared 2 bases from V and 5 bases from J, leaving 7 bases between. This CDR3 comprises 12 residues.

This chain uses TRBV2 with TRBJ2-3; D might be TRBD1 (6 bases). Germline CDR1 and CDR2: SNHLY and FYNNEI. Trimming removed 6 bases at V and 7 bases at J, with 26 bases between. CDR3 size: 17 residues. The DNA for the CDR3 is TGTGCCAGCAGCCATCCTCGGGACAAGGATTCGTCATATACGCAGTATTTT. It is translated as CASSHPRDKDSSYTQYF.

This clonotype was seen a handful of times. V gene TRBV29-1 combines with J gene TRBJ2-3; 8 nucleotides align to TRBD2. The CDR3 extends over 14 amino acids. Germline loops: CDR1 SQVTM, CDR2 ANQGSEA. J was trimmed by 0 bases and V by 1 base; bases with no gene match: 0. This CDR3 reads CSVEAGGSTDTQYF. The CDR3 nucleotides are TGCAGCGTTGAAGCGGGAGGGAGCACAGATACGCAGTATTTT.

The gene calls are TRBV20-1 and TRBJ2-7; D is perhaps TRBD2 (6 bases). This CDR3 is built from 15 residues. Germline CDR1 DFQATT, CDR2 SNEGSKA (reference sequence). V was shortened by 0 bases and J by 3 bases, with 15 bases between the two germline ends. The CDR3 sequence: CSARDRAGISYEQYF. The CDR3 DNA reads as TGCAGTGCTAGAGATCGTGCGGGAATAAGCTACGAGCAGTACTTC.

V is TRBV28 and J is TRBJ1-1, with D possibly TRBD1 on 5 matching bases. CDR1 is MDHEN and CDR2 is SYDVKM in the germline V gene. Trimming took 7 bases from V and 3 from J, leaving 15 bases between them. The CDR3 loop spans 14 amino acids. The CDR3 coding sequence is TGTGCCAGCATAAATCAGGGATGGGACACTGAAGCTTTCTTT. Its protein is CASINQGWDTEAFF.